Listed here is a single T cell receptor beta chain. The antigen remains undetermined. These data originate in a study of shared clonotypes between healthy human individuals. The table came from immunoSEQ multiplex PCR; TCRdb's copy has only in-frame clones and leaves some out. The data hold 850,000 to 1,200,000 clones, with about 77% observed a single time. Study findings and constraints: Compared with clonotypes that all four donors shared, non-shared clonotypes had lower generation probabilities.

Germline V gene sequence: CDR1 SGHRS, CDR2 YFSETQ. V was clipped by 7 bases and J by 3 bases, with 16 bases between them. The length of the CDR3 is 14 residues. The specimen sequenced was memory CD4+ T cells sorted from blood. This sample's subset: CD45RA-negative fraction. This rearrangement joins TRBV5-1 to TRBJ1-1, with D possibly TRBD1 on 6 matching bases. The sequence derives from a man in his late teens or twenties in good health. The CDR3 region has the DNA TGCGCCAGCTCGGGGGCGGGAGGGTACACTGAAGCTTTCTTT. Translated: CASSGAGGYTEAFF.